Following are 19 T cell receptor beta chains from one sample sequenced in a study of CXCR3-negative and CXCR3-positive naive CD8 T cells. TRB cDNA libraries were made by UMI-labeled 5' RACE. TCRdb reworked the 5' RACE reads into one entry per CDR3 protein, no DNA. This table lists about 110,000 distinct CDR3 sequences. Their antigens are not known. Study-level points and caveats: Naive cells with CXCR3 showed TRB CDR3s that were more hydrophobic than those in CXCR3-negative naive cells.

The source material was naive CXCR3+ CD8+ T cells from blood. Documented subset: CD45RO-CCR7+CD27+CD95- naive CD8+ T cells expressing CXCR3 (TNR3+). Receptors were obtained from a human donor in good health. Some clones in this sample may be carry-over from other donors' samples.

The gene calls are TRBV29-1 and TRBJ2-1. This CDR3 spans 15 amino acids. Germline V lookup: CDR1 SQVTM, CDR2 ANQGSEA. CDR3 in amino acids: CSVHYDDSYYNEQFF.

This CDR3 is CASSWGTGETGEQFF. The chain combines TRBV7-9 with TRBJ2-1; the D gene TCRdb calls, TRBD1, cannot be checked with no DNA. Looked up from germline, CDR1 is SEHNR and CDR2 is FQNEAQ (reference sequence). CDR3 length: 15 residues.

The chain's CDR3 is CASSPLFSGMGFF. The V call is TRBV14, the J call TRBJ2-1; the TCRdb call, TRBD2, lacks DNA for checking. This CDR3 contains 13 residues. Germline V gene sequence: CDR1 SGHDN, CDR2 FVKESK.

V and J are TRBV29-1 and TRBJ2-2. From germline, CDR1 is SQVTM and CDR2 ANQGSEA. This CDR3 contains 12 residues. This CDR3 reads CSVVGDTGELFF.

The CDR3 is CASSSRRGGETQYF. The genes are TRBV5-4 and TRBJ2-5; TCRdb returns TRBD2, unconfirmable since there is no DNA. This CDR3 region has 14 residues. The germline V gene has CDR1 SGHNT and CDR2 YYREEE (reference sequence). The complete variable domain, with remaining parts taken from reference TRBV5-4 and TRBJ2-5, reads ETGVTQSPTHLIKTRGQQVTLRCSSQSGHNTVSWYQQALGQGPQFIFQYYREEENGRGNFPPRFSGLQFPNYSSELNVNALELDDSALYLCASSSRRGGETQYFGPGTRLLVL.

This rearrangement joins TRBV29-1 to TRBJ2-1; without DNA, the TCRdb call of TRBD2 cannot be checked. Per germline, CDR1 SQVTM and CDR2 ANQGSEA. This CDR3 region has 16 residues. CDR3 region: CSVLYPGASFYNEQFF.

The genes are TRBV11-2 and TRBJ1-6; TCRdb gives TRBD1 as the D gene, but with no DNA this cannot be confirmed. The CDR3 totals 14 residues. Germline CDR1 SGHAT, CDR2 FQNNGV. The CDR3 region is CASSFAGTLEHLHF.

The chain employs TRBV13 and TRBJ1-2; TCRdb's D call of TRBD1 is untestable without DNA. Germline CDR1 PRHDT, CDR2 FYEKMQ (reference sequence). The CDR3 loop spans 17 amino acids. This chain's CDR3 is CASSPGTGGSANYGYTF.

The chain employs TRBV29-1 and TRBJ2-5; TCRdb returns TRBD2, unconfirmable since there is no DNA. This CDR3 contains 17 residues. Germline CDR1 is SQVTM and CDR2 is ANQGSEA. The CDR3 spells CSVEEASGGRVEETQYF.

The chain links TRBV29-1 to TRBJ2-1; there is no DNA to check the TCRdb D call of TRBD1. In germline, CDR1 is SQVTM, CDR2 ANQGSEA. The CDR3 totals 13 residues. CDR3 protein: CSGGLGGIDEQFF.

The chain couples TRBV7-7 to TRBJ2-1; there is no DNA to check the TCRdb D call of TRBD2. Germline loops: CDR1 SSHAT, CDR2 FNYEAQ (reference sequence). CDR3 length: 15 residues. The CDR3: CASSLGGGENNEQFF. Full variable domain (missing parts from reference TRBV7-7 and TRBJ2-1): GAGVSQSPRYKVTKRGQDVTLRCDPISSHATLYWYQQALGQGPEFLTYFNYEAQPDKSGLPSDRFSAERPEGSISTLTIQRTEQRDSAMYRCASSLGGGENNEQFFGPGTRLTVL.

The V call is TRBV7-9, the J call TRBJ2-7. This CDR3 spans 12 amino acids. CDR1 is SEHNR and CDR2 is FQNEAQ in the germline V gene (reference sequence). Here the CDR3 reads CASSLNLYEQYF.

The chain joins TRBV5-1 to TRBJ1-1; as DNA is missing, the TRBD1 call by TCRdb cannot be tested. The CDR3 is made up of 17 amino acids. CDR1 and CDR2 from the germline V gene are SGHRS and YFSETQ. The CDR3 loop reads CASSLQDNPPMNTEAFF.

The gene calls are TRBV29-1 and TRBJ1-1; TCRdb indicates TRBD1, and absent DNA this call remains unverified. The CDR3 is made up of 15 amino acids. The germline gives CDR1 SQVTM, CDR2 ANQGSEA. CDR3 residues: CSVEGTGGADTEAFF.

V is TRBV4-3 and J is TRBJ2-1. CDR3 length: 14 residues. In germline, CDR1 is LGHNA, CDR2 YSLEER. CDR3 protein: CASSQDLAYNEQFF.

The V gene is TRBV6-5, the J gene TRBJ2-7; without DNA, the TCRdb call of TRBD1 cannot be checked. Germline V gene data show CDR1 as MNHEY and CDR2 as SVGAGI. The CDR3 totals 15 residues. The CDR3 reads CASRSQGSSSYEQYF.

This chain's CDR3 is CASSPRVNTEAFF. The rearrangement joins TRBV7-9 to TRBJ1-1. The V gene's germline CDR1 is SEHNR and CDR2 FQNEAQ (reference sequence). CDR3 length: 13 residues.

The chain couples TRBV7-9 to TRBJ2-7; no DNA is available, so the TRBD2 call from TCRdb remains unchecked. The CDR3 loop spans 15 amino acids. The germline V gene has CDR1 SEHNR and CDR2 FQNEAQ (reference sequence). CDR3 region: CASSPGTSSSYEQYF.

This chain connects TRBV7-9 to TRBJ2-7. CDR1 is SEHNR and CDR2 is FQNEAQ in the germline V gene (reference sequence). This CDR3 comprises 14 residues. CDR3 sequence: CASSLSGIPYEQYF.